Sequencing of this T cell receptor (beta chain) was carried out in a study of T cells in Graves' hyperthyroidism and ophthalmopathy. General study results and limits: A model using 13 V-J features told ophthalmopathy apart from stable hyperthyroidism. Most thyroid-expanded clonotypes above 0.001 were also found in blood.

Germline V gives CDR1 SSHAT, CDR2 FNYEAQ (reference sequence). The length of the CDR3 is 16 residues. This clonotype has ten or more counts. Its antigen is unidentified. An end of the junction does not agree with germline; a read error may underlie this. RNA transcripts were the template for amplifying TCR beta CDR3 regions. HTBI primers were the set used in a first-round RT-PCR of the TCR CDR3. TCRdb independently ran MiXCR on the multiplex PCR reads; one entry per CDR3 protein. The top ten hold 35% to 50% of the sample, which has 480,000 or so distinct CDR3 sequences, 40% to 55% seen once. The specimen was peripheral blood or thyroid tissue (not recorded which). The clonotype originates from an adult woman with Graves' disease, either hyperthyroidism or ophthalmopathy (not recorded which). The chain couples TRBV7-7 to TRBJ2-6; possible D gene TRBD1, 5 bases. CDR3 region: CASSPSRASGANVLTF. The DNA for the CDR3 is TGTGCTAGCAGCCCCAGCAGGGCCTCTGGGGCCAACGTCCTGACTTTC. The full variable domain, in which reference TRBV7-7 and TRBJ2-6 provide the parts outside the CDR3, is GAGVSQSPRYKVTKRGQDVTLRCDPISSHATLYWYQQALGQGPEFLTYFNYEAQPDKSGLPSDRFSAERPEGSISTLTIQRTEQRDSAMYRCASSPSRASGANVLTFGAGSRLTVL.